The sample holds many counts of the clone carrying this T cell receptor beta chain. As yet, its antigen is unknown. Looked up from germline, CDR1 is MNHEY and CDR2 is SVGEGT. The CDR3 extends over 17 amino acids. V dropped 2 bases and J dropped 2 bases, with 16 bases sitting between them. The data belong to a study of T cell repertoires in cytomegalovirus infection. In the study overall: Public signatures in TCR beta pointed to CMV infection and matching HLA type. General study points: Pooled public TCR beta family frequency picked out CMV carriers with the relevant HLA. The response measured ex vivo was dominated by TCR beta clonotypes (HLA-C-restricted and CMV-specific).

TCRdb analysed the reads with MiXCR anew, one entry per CDR3 protein. The sample includes roughly 240,000 distinct CDR3 sequences, 6% to 8% of them seen just once. The TCR comes from a human donor in good health (CMV status not recorded). Some clones in this sample may be carry-over from other donors' samples. Input material: PBMCs. This sequence joins TRBV6-2 or TRBV6-3 and TRBJ2-4; D is unclear. The CDR3 loop reads CASSYLTRFFSKNIQYF. DNA for the CDR3: TGTGCCAGCAGTTACCTGACAAGGTTCTTCTCCAAAAACATTCAGTACTTC.